The text below deals with one TCR beta chain. The antigen is undetermined. In TCRdb, the reads were re-called with MiXCR into one record per CDR3 protein. The table shows a few hundred thousand distinct CDR3 sequences, with 15% to 20% occurring only once. This sample was taken from a study of T cell repertoires in cytomegalovirus infection. Looking at the study overall: Indications of both CMV infection and matching HLA type were provided by public TCR beta signatures.

The CDR3 runs to 15 residues. CDR1 is MGHRA, CDR2 YSYEKL, per germline. V lost 0 bases, J lost 5 bases, and 13 bases lay in between. Study-wide findings and caveats: Clonotypes of TCR beta that were HLA-C-restricted and CMV-specific dominated the ex vivo response. Carriers of CMV plus the relevant HLA were identified by cumulative public TCR beta family frequency.

The sample taken for sequencing was PBMCs. The TCR originated in a human donor in good health (CMV status not recorded). Some clones in this sample may be carry-over from other donors' samples. J is TRBJ2-5 and V is TRBV4-1; D may correspond to TRBD1 or TRBD2 (6 bases each). CDR3 protein: CASSQDPPGAETQYF. For the CDR3, the DNA is TGCGCCAGCAGCCAAGATCCCCCGGGGGCCGAGACCCAGTACTTC.